Below, 5 T cell receptor beta chains from the same sample are listed, as sequenced in a study of T-cell reconstitution after alpha-beta-depleted transplantation in children. Unique molecular identifiers were incorporated during preparation of the TCRbeta library. TCRdb ran MiXCR on the PCR reads and lists one entry per CDR3 protein. The sample yields roughly 82,000 distinct CDR3 sequences, 14% seen once. Sequencing used PBMCs, mostly from graft donor cells, obtained 180 days after TCRalphabeta/CD19-depleted stem cell transplant. The source is a male patient aged 2 to 10 who had a stem cell transplant for acute lymphoblastic leukemia, so the T cells may come from the graft donor.

This clonotype has a count of ten or more. This sequence joins TRBV9 and TRBJ1-2; TRBD1 aligns across 7 bases. Germline assignment: CDR1 SGDLS and CDR2 YYNGEE. The J segment lost 4 bases and the V segment lost 0 bases, leaving 0 bases of the junction unmatched. This CDR3 has 13 residues. For the CDR3, the DNA is TGTGCCAGCAGCGTAGACAGGGGCTATGGCTACACCTTC. Translation gives CASSVDRGYGYTF. Drawing the rest from reference TRBV9 and TRBJ1-2, the complete variable domain is DSGVTQTPKHLITATGQRVTLRCSPRSGDLSVYWYQQSLDQGLQFLIQYYNGEERAKGNILERFSAQQFPDLHSELNLSSLELGDSALYFCASSVDRGYGYTFGSGTRLTVV.

This clonotype was seen at least ten times. This rearrangement joins TRBV5-1 to TRBJ2-3, with 10 positions matching TRBD2. Losses at the gene ends were 4 bases for V and 5 bases for J; bases not matched to a gene: 10. Germline values: CDR1 SGHRS, CDR2 YFSETQ. There are 16 residues in the CDR3. CDR3 residues: CASSPGQRGGQDTQYF. CDR3 DNA sequence: TGCGCCAGCAGCCCTGGCCAGCGGGGGGGGCAAGATACGCAGTATTTT.

This clonotype has more than one count but fewer than ten. CDR3: CASSLHRNLNTEAFF. DNA for the CDR3: TGTGCCAGCAGCTTACATCGGAATCTGAACACTGAAGCTTTCTTT. The chain joins TRBV7-9 to TRBJ1-1; D is uncertain. Germline V gives CDR1 SEHNR, CDR2 FQNEAQ (reference sequence). The CDR3 sequence is 15 residues long. Trimming left V 2 bases short and J 0 bases short, with 10 bases between.

This chain uses TRBV7-3 with TRBJ2-1; tentatively, D is TRBD2 (6 bases). The germline V gene has CDR1 SGHTA and CDR2 FQGTGA. The CDR3 has 14 amino acids. Between the trimmed V and J ends, which lost 1 base and 8 bases, there was a span of 12 bases. The CDR3 nucleotides are TGTGCCAGCAGCTTAAGGGCGGGACGGGATGAGCAGTTCTTC. Translated, it gives CASSLRAGRDEQFF. The full variable domain, rest sourced from reference TRBV7-3 and TRBJ2-1, is GAGVSQTPSNKVTEKGKYVELRCDPISGHTALYWYRQSLGQGPEFLIYFQGTGAADDSGLPNDRFFAVRPEGSVSTLKIQRTERGDSAVYLCASSLRAGRDEQFFGPGTRLTVL.

The chain joins TRBV20-1 to TRBJ2-7; the D gene could be TRBD1 or TRBD2 (5 bases each). The CDR3 length is 16 residues. The germline V gene encodes CDR1 DFQATT and CDR2 SNEGSKA (reference sequence). Trimming stripped 3 bases from V and 0 bases from J, with 18 bases between. CDR3 DNA sequence: TGCAGTGCTAGTAGATCCCCGGGACGGAGCTCCTACGAGCAGTACTTC. Its translation is CSASRSPGRSSYEQYF.